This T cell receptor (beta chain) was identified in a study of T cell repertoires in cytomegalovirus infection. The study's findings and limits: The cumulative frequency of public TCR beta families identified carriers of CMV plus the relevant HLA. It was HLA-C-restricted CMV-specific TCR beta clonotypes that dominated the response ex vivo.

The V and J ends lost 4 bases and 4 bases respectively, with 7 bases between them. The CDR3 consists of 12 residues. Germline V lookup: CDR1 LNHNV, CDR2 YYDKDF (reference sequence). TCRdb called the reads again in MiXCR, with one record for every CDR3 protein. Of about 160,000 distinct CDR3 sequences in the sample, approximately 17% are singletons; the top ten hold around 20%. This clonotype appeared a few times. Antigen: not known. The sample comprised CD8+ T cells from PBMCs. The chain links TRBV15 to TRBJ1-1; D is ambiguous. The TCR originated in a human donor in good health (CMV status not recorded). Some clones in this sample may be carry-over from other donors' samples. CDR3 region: CATSNVGTEAFF. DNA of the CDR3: TGTGCCACCAGCAATGTAGGCACTGAAGCTTTCTTT.